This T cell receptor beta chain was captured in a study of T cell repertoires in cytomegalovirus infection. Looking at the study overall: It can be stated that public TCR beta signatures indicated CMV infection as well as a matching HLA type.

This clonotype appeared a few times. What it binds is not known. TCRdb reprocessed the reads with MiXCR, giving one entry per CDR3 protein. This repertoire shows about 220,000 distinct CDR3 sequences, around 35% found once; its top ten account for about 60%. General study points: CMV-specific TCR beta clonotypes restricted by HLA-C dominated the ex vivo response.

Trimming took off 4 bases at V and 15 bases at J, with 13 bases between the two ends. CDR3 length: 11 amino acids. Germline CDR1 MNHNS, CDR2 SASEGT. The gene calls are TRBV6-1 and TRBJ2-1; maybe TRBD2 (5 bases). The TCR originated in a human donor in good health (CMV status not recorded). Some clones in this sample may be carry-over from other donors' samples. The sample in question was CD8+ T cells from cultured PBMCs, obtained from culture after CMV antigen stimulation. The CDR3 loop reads CASSGLGSGFF. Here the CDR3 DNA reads TGTGCCAGCAGTGGACTTGGGAGCGGGTTCTTC.